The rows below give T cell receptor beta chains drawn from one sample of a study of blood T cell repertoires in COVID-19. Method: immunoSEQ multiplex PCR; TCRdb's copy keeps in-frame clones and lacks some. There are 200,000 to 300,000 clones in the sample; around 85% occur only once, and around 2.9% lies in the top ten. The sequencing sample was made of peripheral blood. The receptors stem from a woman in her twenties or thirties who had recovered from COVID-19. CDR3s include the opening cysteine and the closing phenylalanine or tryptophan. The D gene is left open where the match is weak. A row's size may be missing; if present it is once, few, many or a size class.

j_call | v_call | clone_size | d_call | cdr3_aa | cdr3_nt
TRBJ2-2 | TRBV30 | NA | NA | CAWSRQLLGELFF | TGTGCCTGGAGTAGACAGCTCCTCGGGGAGCTGTTTTTT
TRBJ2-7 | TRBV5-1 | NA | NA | CASSLVGGEYEQYF | TGCGCCAGCAGCTTGGTGGGTGGGGAGTACGAGCAGTACTTC
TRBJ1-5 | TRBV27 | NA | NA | CASSFRAGGNQPQHF | TGTGCCAGCAGTTTCAGGGCAGGGGGCAATCAGCCCCAGCATTTT
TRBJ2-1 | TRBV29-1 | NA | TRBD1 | CSVKGGMRNEQFF | TGCAGCGTAAAAGGGGGCATGAGAAATGAGCAGTTCTTC
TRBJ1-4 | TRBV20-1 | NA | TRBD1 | CSASYRGTTNEKLFF | TGCAGTGCTAGTTACAGGGGAACAACTAATGAAAAACTGTTTTTT
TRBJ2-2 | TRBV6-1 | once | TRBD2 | CASSEGASGTTGELFF | TGTGCCAGCAGTGAAGGGGCTAGCGGCACCACCGGGGAGCTGTTTTTT
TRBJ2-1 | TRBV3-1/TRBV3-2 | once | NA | CASSQGSRGLAGYNEQFF | TGTGCCAGCAGCCAAGGGTCTAGAGGTCTAGCCGGCTACAATGAGCAGTTCTTC
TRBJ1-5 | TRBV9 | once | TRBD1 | CASSRTGNQPQHF | TGTGCCAGCAGCAGGACAGGGAATCAGCCCCAGCATTTT
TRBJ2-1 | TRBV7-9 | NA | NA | CASSAASRPYNEQFF | TGTGCCAGCAGCGCAGCGAGCCGGCCCTACAATGAGCAGTTCTTC
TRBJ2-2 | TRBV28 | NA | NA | CASSFLAGVTGELFF | TGTGCCAGCAGTTTTCTGGCCGGGGTCACCGGGGAGCTGTTTTTT
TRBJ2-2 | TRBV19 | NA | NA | CASSIRRVNYLTGELFF | TGTGCCAGTAGCATTAGGAGGGTAAACTATCTCACCGGGGAGCTGTTTTTT
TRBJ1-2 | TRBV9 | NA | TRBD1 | CASSGWTGSDYGYTF | TGTGCCAGCAGCGGGTGGACAGGGTCGGACTATGGCTACACCTTC
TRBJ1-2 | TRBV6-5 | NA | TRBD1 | CASSQSRDSGRYTF | TGTGCCAGCAGTCAAAGCCGGGACAGCGGGCGCTACACCTTC
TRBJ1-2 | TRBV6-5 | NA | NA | CATTVTGTNYGYTF | TGTGCCACCACCGTTACCGGGACAAATTATGGCTACACCTTC
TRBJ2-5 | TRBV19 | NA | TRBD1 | CATQRQGGVETQYF | TGTGCCACCCAAAGACAGGGTGGTGTGGAGACCCAGTACTTC
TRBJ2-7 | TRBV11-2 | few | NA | CASSSGVAGVFRNEQYF | TGTGCCAGCAGCTCAGGGGTAGCGGGTGTTTTTCGGAACGAGCAGTACTTC
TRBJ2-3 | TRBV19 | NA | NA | CASSIAGSTDTQYF | TGTGCCAGTAGTATAGCTGGCTCCACAGATACGCAGTATTTT
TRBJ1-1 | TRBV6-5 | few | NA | CASSYRTATEAFF | TGTGCCAGCAGTTACCGGACAGCCACTGAAGCTTTCTTT
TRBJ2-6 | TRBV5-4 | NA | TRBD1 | CASSWGTGLYSGANVLTF | TGTGCCAGCAGCTGGGGGACAGGCCTATACTCTGGGGCCAACGTCCTGACTTTC
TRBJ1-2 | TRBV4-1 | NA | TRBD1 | CASSQDLGTASTPNYGYTF | TGCGCCAGCAGCCAAGATCTAGGGACAGCGAGTACCCCGAACTATGGCTACACCTTC
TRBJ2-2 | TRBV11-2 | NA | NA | CASSLVGGLNTGELFF | TGTGCCAGCAGCTTAGTGGGGGGGCTGAACACCGGGGAGCTGTTTTTT
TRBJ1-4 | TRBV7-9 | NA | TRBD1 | CASSSPDRGPTNEKLFF | TGTGCCAGCAGCTCGCCGGACAGGGGACCAACTAATGAAAAACTGTTTTTT
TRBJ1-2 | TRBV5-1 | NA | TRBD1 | CASRPGTGEGYTF | TGCGCCAGCAGGCCCGGGACAGGGGAAGGCTACACCTTC
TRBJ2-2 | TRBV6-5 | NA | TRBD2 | CASPFGGALGELFF | TGTGCCAGCCCATTCGGGGGGGCGTTAGGGGAGCTGTTTTTT
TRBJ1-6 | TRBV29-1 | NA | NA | CSASSYLGSPLHF | TGCAGCGCAAGTTCGTACCTAGGTTCACCCCTCCACTTT
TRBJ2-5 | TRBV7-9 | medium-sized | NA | CASSLLGGQETQYF | TGTGCCAGCAGCTTACTGGGGGGCCAAGAGACCCAGTACTTC
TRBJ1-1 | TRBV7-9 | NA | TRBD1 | CASSPVTGVNTEAFF | TGTGCCAGCAGCCCCGTGACAGGGGTGAACACTGAAGCTTTCTTT
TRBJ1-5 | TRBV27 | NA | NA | CASSYTGNQPQHF | TGTGCCAGCAGTTACACAGGGAATCAGCCCCAGCATTTT
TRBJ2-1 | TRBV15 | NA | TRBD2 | CATSKSGTYNEQFF | TGTGCCACCAGTAAAAGCGGGACCTACAATGAGCAGTTCTTC
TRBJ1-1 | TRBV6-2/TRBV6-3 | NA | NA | CASIPLWGGTEAFF | TGTGCCAGCATCCCATTATGGGGGGGCACTGAAGCTTTCTTT
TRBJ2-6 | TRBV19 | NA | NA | CASSRDSTFGANVLTF | TGTGCCAGTAGCCGTGACAGTACTTTTGGGGCCAACGTCCTGACTTTC
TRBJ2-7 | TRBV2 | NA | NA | CASSETVSSYEQYF | TGTGCCAGCAGTGAAACAGTTAGCTCCTACGAGCAGTACTTC
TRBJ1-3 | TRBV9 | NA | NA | CASSVGTSGNTIYF | TGTGCCAGCAGCGTAGGGACATCTGGAAACACCATATATTTT
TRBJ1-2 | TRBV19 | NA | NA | CASSIKRQLPHGYTF | TGTGCCAGTAGTATAAAGCGGCAGCTCCCTCACGGCTACACCTTC
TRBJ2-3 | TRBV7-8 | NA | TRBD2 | CASSPEALAGGPKDTQYF | TGTGCCAGCAGCCCCGAGGCACTAGCGGGGGGGCCAAAAGATACGCAGTATTTT
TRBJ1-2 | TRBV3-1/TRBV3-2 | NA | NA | CASSGDLDYGYTF | TGTGCCAGCAGCGGGGACTTGGACTATGGCTACACCTTC
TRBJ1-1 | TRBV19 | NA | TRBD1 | CASNQQGDTEAFF | TGTGCCAGTAACCAACAGGGGGACACTGAAGCTTTCTTT
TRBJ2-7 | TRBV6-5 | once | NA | CASSTRRQGTAYF | TGTGCCAGCAGCACCAGAAGGCAGGGAACGGCCTACTTC
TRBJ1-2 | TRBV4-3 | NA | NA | CASSQEGLPHYGYTF | TGCGCCAGCAGCCAAGAAGGACTCCCACACTATGGCTACACCTTC
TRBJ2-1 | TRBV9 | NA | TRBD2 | CASSVGAIFSGGANEQFF | TGTGCCAGCAGCGTAGGAGCAATTTTTAGCGGGGGGGCCAATGAGCAGTTCTTC
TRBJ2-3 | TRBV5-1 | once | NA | CASSLIQGGRGADTQYF | TGCGCCAGCAGCTTGATCCAGGGGGGCCGTGGGGCAGATACGCAGTATTTT
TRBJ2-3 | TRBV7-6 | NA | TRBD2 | CASSLSGGATDTQYF | TGTGCCAGCAGCCTTAGCGGGGGGGCTACAGATACGCAGTATTTT
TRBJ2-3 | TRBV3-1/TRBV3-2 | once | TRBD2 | CASSQGGGVTDTQYF | TGTGCCAGCAGCCAAGGCGGGGGGGTCACAGATACGCAGTATTTT
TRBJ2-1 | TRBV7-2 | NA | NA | CASSSLRRGGPYNEQFF | TGTGCCAGCAGCTCCCTTCGTCGAGGGGGTCCCTACAATGAGCAGTTCTTC
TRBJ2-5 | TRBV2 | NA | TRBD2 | CASRLRGVKEETQYF | TGTGCCAGCAGACTACGGGGGGTAAAGGAAGAGACCCAGTACTTC
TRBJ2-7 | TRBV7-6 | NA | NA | CASSLATGSNYEQYF | TGTGCCAGCAGCTTAGCCACAGGGTCGAACTACGAGCAGTACTTC
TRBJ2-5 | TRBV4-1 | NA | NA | CASSQDFGGPRETQYF | TGCGCCAGCAGCCAAGATTTCGGAGGGCCTCGAGAGACCCAGTACTTC
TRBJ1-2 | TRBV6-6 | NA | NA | CATYRFEGYTF | TGTGCCACGTACAGATTTGAGGGCTACACCTTC
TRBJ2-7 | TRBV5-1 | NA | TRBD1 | CASSLSEPRGWGEKQGARYEQYF | TGCGCCAGCAGCTTATCCGAGCCACGCGGGTGGGGTGAAAAACAGGGGGCGCGATACGAGCAGTACTTC
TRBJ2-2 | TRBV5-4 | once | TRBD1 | CASSLKGASGELFF | TGTGCCAGCAGCTTAAAGGGGGCCTCCGGGGAGCTGTTTTTT
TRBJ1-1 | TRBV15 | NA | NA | CATSRDFEGTEAFF | TGTGCCACCAGCAGAGATTTTGAGGGCACTGAAGCTTTCTTT
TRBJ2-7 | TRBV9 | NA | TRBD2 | CASSVLAGKGYEQYF | TGTGCCAGCAGCGTACTAGCGGGGAAAGGCTACGAGCAGTACTTC
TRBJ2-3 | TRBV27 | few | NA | CASSSVKYSTDTQYF | TGTGCCAGCAGTTCGGTAAAGTATAGCACAGATACGCAGTATTTT